These 3 T cell receptor beta chains originate from one sample sequenced in a study of T cell responses to AZD1222 COVID-19 vaccine. TCRdb's table, derived via immunoSEQ multiplex PCR, lists solely in-frame clones and lacks some. The sample records 95,000 to 110,000 clones, about 89% being singletons. Material: peripheral blood, obtained 28 days after the second dose of the MenACWY control vaccine. The receptors come from an adult who received the MenACWY meningococcal vaccine as a control.

This chain connects TRBV29-1 to TRBJ1-3, with TRBD1 matching 7 bases. Germline V gene lookup returns CDR1 SQVTM and CDR2 ANQGSEA. V was pared by 1 base and J by 1 base, with 4 bases of the junction left unmatched. This CDR3 has 15 amino acids. In DNA, the CDR3 is TGCAGCGTTGAAGGCAGACAGGGTTCTGGAAACACCATATATTTT. It specifies CSVEGRQGSGNTIYF.

J is TRBJ2-5 and V is TRBV5-1; 7 nucleotides match TRBD1. The V segment lost 3 bases and the J segment 1 base; nucleotides outside the gene matches: 12. The CDR3 has 17 amino acids. Per germline, CDR1 SGHRS and CDR2 YFSETQ. This chain's CDR3 is CASSSPPDRSIQETQYF. CDR3 coding DNA: TGCGCCAGCAGCTCGCCACCGGACAGGTCAATCCAAGAGACCCAGTACTTC. Full variable domain (rest looked up from reference TRBV5-1 and TRBJ2-5): KAGVTQTPRYLIKTRGQQVTLSCSPISGHRSVSWYQQTPGQGLQFLFEYFSETQRNKGNFPGRFSGRQFSNSRSEMNVSTLELGDSALYLCASSSPPDRSIQETQYFGPGTRLLVL.

This rearrangement joins TRBV27 to TRBJ2-6, with D unresolved. The V gene lost 3 bases and the J gene lost 2 bases, with 11 bases spanning the gap. Germline V gene sequence: CDR1 MNHEY, CDR2 SMNVEV (reference sequence). The CDR3 has 16 amino acids. CDR3 DNA sequence: TGTGCCAGCAGTTTTGCCCCTCCGCCTGGGGCCAACGTCCTGACTTTC. As protein: CASSFAPPPGANVLTF.